The clone carrying this T cell receptor beta chain occurred many times. Its antigen is as yet unknown. 5'RACE template switching generated TCR cDNA, adding a universal primer site and UMIs. Each CDR3 protein gets one entry after TCRdb re-called the 5' RACE reads with MiXCR. The table records around 250,000 distinct CDR3 sequences, less than 9% of them present only once. The CDR3 consists of 13 residues. V was pared by 4 bases and J by 0 bases, with 6 bases between. The germline V gene has CDR1 KGHSH and CDR2 LQKENI. The sample is drawn from a study of T cells after yellow fever vaccination. Study-wide context: SMART-Seq v4 Ultra Low Input handled preparation of low-cell-number fractions. Study-level findings and limits: Detected again after the booster were most primary-vaccination clones, at about 96% CD4 and 88% CD8. Clonotypes shared by both compartments, CD4 and CD8, made up a small share.

The specimen comprised CD4+ T cells sorted from PBMCs, sampled 15 days after the yellow fever booster vaccination. The receptor comes from a man younger than 40 who received the YFV17D yellow fever vaccine. The rearrangement joins TRBV18 to TRBJ1-2; D unresolved. Written as DNA, the CDR3 is TGTGCCAGCTCACAACAGCCTAACTATGGCTACACCTTC. Translation gives CASSQQPNYGYTF.